Shown below are 24 T cell receptor beta chains from a single sample sequenced in a study of T cells after yellow fever vaccination. TCRdb itself ran the 5' RACE reads through MiXCR, one entry per CDR3 protein. The top ten hold 17% of the sample, which has approximately 580,000 distinct CDR3 sequences, around 17% seen once. Material: PBMCs, obtained 5 to 6 days after the first yellow fever vaccination. These receptors were taken from a young man who received the YFV17D yellow fever vaccine.

The chain is built from TRBV4-1 and TRBJ2-3; D is possibly TRBD1 (5 bases). Germline values: CDR1 MGHRA, CDR2 YSYEKL. The CDR3 consists of 15 residues. V lost 4 bases and J lost 4, with 15 bases in between. CDR3 region: CASSPGARGADTQYF. The CDR3 region has the DNA TGCGCCAGCAGCCCAGGAGCTAGGGGTGCAGATACGCAGTATTTT.

This chain connects TRBV9 to TRBJ2-1; either TRBD1 or TRBD2 may supply D (6 bases each). The CDR3 consists of 11 residues. V lost 3 bases and J 12 bases, leaving 10 bases between the germline ends. CDR1 and CDR2 (germline): SGDLS, YYNGEE. The CDR3 coding sequence is TGTGCCAGCAGCGGGGGGGCAGCGCAGTTCTTC. Its protein product is CASSGGAAQFF.

The table lists this clonotype with a few counts. This rearrangement joins TRBV12-5 to TRBJ2-3; D ambiguous. Trimming cost V 2 bases and J 3 bases, with 12 bases left between them. CDR1 and CDR2 from the germline V gene are LGHNT and FRNRAP. This CDR3 has 15 amino acids. CDR3 in amino acids: CASGLNSLGTDTQYF. CDR3 nucleotides: TGTGCTAGTGGTTTGAACAGCTTAGGGACAGATACGCAGTATTTT. The entire variable domain, with the rest obtained from reference TRBV12-5 and TRBJ2-3, is as follows: DARVTQTPRHKVTEMGQEVTMRCQPILGHNTVFWYRQTMMQGLELLAYFRNRAPLDDSGMPKDRFSAEMPDATLATLKIQPSEPRDSAVYFCASGLNSLGTDTQYFGPGTRLTVL.

This clonotype was seen a handful of times. The chain employs TRBV6-1 and TRBJ2-3; possible D gene TRBD2, 6 bases. Trimming took 5 bases from V and 0 from J, leaving 15 bases between them. Per the germline V gene, CDR1 is MNHNS and CDR2 is SASEGT. The CDR3 extends over 16 amino acids. In DNA, the CDR3 is TGTGCCAGCAGTCCAACTCCGGGGACTAGCACAGATACGCAGTATTTT. It yields the protein CASSPTPGTSTDTQYF.

This clonotype was seen only a few times. This rearrangement joins TRBV12-3 or TRBV12-4 to TRBJ1-1; D possibly corresponds to TRBD1 (6 bases). Trimming cost V 6 bases and J 0 bases, with 11 bases left between them. The CDR3 consists of 14 residues. The CDR3 sequence: CASRTGQLNTEAFF. In DNA form, the CDR3 reads TGTGCCAGCAGAACAGGACAGCTGAACACTGAAGCTTTCTTT.

The chain joins TRBV27 to TRBJ2-5, with 11 nucleotides matching TRBD2. Trimming removed 5 bases from V and 7 bases from J; junction bases left unmatched: 6. The CDR3 consists of 14 residues. In germline, CDR1 is MNHEY, CDR2 SMNVEV (reference sequence). The CDR3 sequence: CASSIAGGQRTQYF. For the CDR3, the DNA is TGTGCCAGCAGTATAGCGGGGGGGCAGAGGACCCAGTACTTC.

This clonotype was seen more than once but under ten times. The rearrangement joins TRBV7-9 to TRBJ2-3; the D gene is possibly TRBD2 (5 bases). V was trimmed by 0 bases and J by 2 bases, leaving 12 bases between them. Germline V CDR1 and CDR2: SEHNR, FQNEAQ (reference sequence). The CDR3 runs to 16 residues. The CDR3 protein is CASSLAQLGVTDTQYF. The CDR3 coding sequence is TGTGCCAGCAGCTTAGCGCAACTAGGAGTCACAGATACGCAGTATTTT. Full variable domain (remainder filled in from reference TRBV7-9 and TRBJ2-3): DTGVSQNPRHKITKRGQNVTFRCDPISEHNRLYWYRQTLGQGPEFLTYFQNEAQLEKSRLLSDRFSAERPKGSFSTLEIQRTEQGDSAMYLCASSLAQLGVTDTQYFGPGTRLTVL.

The chain has TRBV4-2 and TRBJ2-7, with D possibly being TRBD2 (6 bases). CDR3 length equals 16 residues. Trimming stripped 4 bases from V and 2 bases from J, with 18 bases between. CDR1 is LGHNA, CDR2 YNFKEQ, per germline. The CDR3 is CASSPRDAGPPYEQYV. The CDR3, as DNA: TGTGCCAGCAGCCCCCGCGACGCGGGGCCCCCCTACGAGCAGTACGTC.

J is TRBJ1-5 and V is TRBV6-5, with D maybe TRBD1 (5 bases). The CDR3 runs to 14 residues. Trimming shortened V by 2 bases and J by 4 bases, and 9 bases separated the two germline ends. Germline V gene sequence: CDR1 MNHEY, CDR2 SVGAGI. Here the CDR3 reads CASSYVGQNQPQHF. Here the CDR3 DNA reads TGTGCCAGCAGTTACGTTGGACAAAATCAGCCCCAGCATTTT.

The gene calls are TRBV20-1 and TRBJ1-4; D uncertain. Germline V gene data show CDR1 as DFQATT and CDR2 as SNEGSKA (reference sequence). The CDR3 is made up of 12 amino acids. V lost 0 bases, J lost 8 bases, and 7 bases lay in between. The CDR3 region is CSARDPGEKLFF. The CDR3 DNA is TGCAGTGCTAGAGATCCCGGGGAAAAACTGTTTTTT.

The chain recombines TRBV7-2 with TRBJ2-6; 8 nucleotides agree with TRBD1. Losses at the gene ends were 5 bases for V and 1 base for J; bases not matched to a gene: 1. This CDR3 comprises 15 residues. Germline CDR1 SGHTA, CDR2 FQGNSA. The CDR3 nucleotides read TGTGCCAGCAGCGGACAGGGTTCTGGGGCCAACGTCCTGACTTTC. Translated: CASSGQGSGANVLTF.

There are a few counts of this clonotype. The chain uses TRBV6-5 and TRBJ1-1; D is ambiguous. CDR1 is MNHEY, CDR2 SVGAGI, per germline. The CDR3 is 15 amino acids. The ends were cut back, 6 bases at V and 0 bases at J, with 14 bases in the middle. CDR3 nucleotide sequence: TGTGCCAGCAGGTTAAATGTCGGAATGAACACTGAAGCTTTCTTT. Protein sequence: CASRLNVGMNTEAFF.

This clonotype has just a few counts. The rearrangement links TRBV20-1 to TRBJ2-3, with 10 bases identical to TRBD2. J gave up 6 bases and V 6 bases, and 12 bases lay outside the gene matches. This CDR3 region has 15 residues. Germline loops: CDR1 DFQATT, CDR2 SNEGSKA (reference sequence). The CDR3 DNA reads as TGCAGTGCCGAGAGGCGTCTAGCGGGGGAGGATACGCAGTATTTT. It encodes CSAERRLAGEDTQYF.

This clonotype was recorded at least ten times. The CDR3 DNA follows: TGCAGTGCTAGAGGGCTAGCGGGGTCCTACAATGAGCAGTTCTTC. This translates into CSARGLAGSYNEQFF. The chain has TRBV20-1 and TRBJ2-1; 9 bases line up with TRBD2. Germline V gives CDR1 DFQATT, CDR2 SNEGSKA (reference sequence). The CDR3 is 15 residues long. The V gene end was trimmed by 1 base and the J gene end by 1 base; junction bases not matched to a gene: 2.

This rearrangement joins TRBV9 to TRBJ1-2; 9 positions agree with TRBD1. V trimming: 0 bases; J trimming: 4 bases; junction bases outside the gene matches: 4. This CDR3 is 15 amino acids long. From germline, CDR1 is SGDLS and CDR2 YYNGEE. The CDR3 here is CASSVVGQGSYGYTF. The CDR3 region has the DNA TGTGCCAGCAGCGTAGTGGGACAGGGTAGCTATGGCTACACCTTC.

This clonotype was found a few times. The rearrangement links TRBV20-1 to TRBJ2-1; weak D call: TRBD1 (6 bases). Between the trimmed V and J ends, which lost 0 bases and 3 bases, there was a span of 15 bases. The CDR3 is made up of 16 amino acids. Germline CDR1 is DFQATT and CDR2 is SNEGSKA (reference sequence). CDR3 sequence reads: CSARDGTGHNYNEQFF. In nucleotides, the CDR3 is TGCAGTGCTAGAGATGGTACGGGACATAACTACAATGAGCAGTTCTTC.

The V gene is TRBV3-1, the J gene TRBJ1-4; 8 bases are a match to TRBD1. The trim removed 6 bases at V and 10 bases at J, leaving 4 bases unmatched. The germline gives CDR1 LGHDT, CDR2 YNNKEL (reference sequence). CDR3 length equals 12 residues. The CDR3 DNA sequence: TGTGCCAGCAGACAGGGGGAGGGAAAACTGTTTTTT. This translates into CASRQGEGKLFF.

This clonotype was seen a few times. This sequence joins TRBV3-1 and TRBJ2-3; 8 bases fit TRBD1. This CDR3 has 12 amino acids. After removal of 1 base from V and 9 bases from J, the junction contained 0 bases not matched to a gene. Germline V gives CDR1 LGHDT, CDR2 YNNKEL (reference sequence). This chain's CDR3 is CASSQGQGTQYF. CDR3 nucleotides: TGTGCCAGCAGCCAAGGACAGGGGACGCAGTATTTT.

The chain recombines TRBV7-9 with TRBJ1-2; D is possibly TRBD1 (5 bases). V lost 5 bases and J 1 base, leaving 14 bases between the germline ends. The CDR3 is 15 residues long. The germline CDR1 and CDR2 sequences are SEHNR and FQNEAQ (reference sequence). CDR3 protein: CASSRVGGFNYGYTF. DNA of the CDR3: TGTGCCAGCAGCCGTGTTGGGGGATTTAACTATGGCTACACCTTC.

The chain has TRBV12-3 or TRBV12-4 and TRBJ2-3; D not certain. The CDR3 length is 13 residues. V was pared by 3 bases and J by 6 bases, with 10 bases between. CDR3 DNA sequence: TGTGCCAGCAGTTTCAAGCTTGGGGATACGCAGTATTTT. Translating it yields CASSFKLGDTQYF.

The chain joins TRBV7-3 to TRBJ2-2; D may be TRBD1 or TRBD2 (5 bases each). Germline V gives CDR1 SGHTA, CDR2 FQGTGA. The CDR3 extends over 20 amino acids. V dropped 5 bases and J dropped 0 bases, with 25 bases sitting between them. The CDR3 DNA is TGTGCCAGCAGCCCGAGCGGCGACTTGAGACAGTTCGCGAACACCGGGGAGCTGTTTTTT. This sequence encodes CASSPSGDLRQFANTGELFF.

This clonotype has only a few counts. The chain is built from TRBV20-1 and TRBJ1-1, with D possibly being TRBD1 (5 bases). V shed 7 bases and J shed 5 bases, with 20 bases lying between them. Germline CDR1 is DFQATT and CDR2 is SNEGSKA (reference sequence). The CDR3 is 14 residues long. The CDR3 spells CSVRVGASRTEAFF. CDR3 nucleotides: TGCAGTGTACGAGTCGGGGCTTCGAGAACTGAAGCTTTCTTT.

Only a few counts were recorded for this clonotype. The chain uses TRBV5-1 and TRBJ2-5, with D maybe TRBD2 (5 bases). Trimming removed 4 bases from V and 4 bases from J, with 14 bases in between. The CDR3 spans 14 residues. The germline V gene encodes CDR1 SGHRS and CDR2 YFSETQ. The CDR3 coding sequence is TGCGCCAGCAGCCCGGAAGGGAGCGGAGAGACCCAGTACTTC. Encoded protein: CASSPEGSGETQYF.

The chain couples TRBV12-3 or TRBV12-4 to TRBJ2-1, with D tentatively TRBD1 (6 bases). CDR3 length equals 12 residues. V lost 8 bases and J lost 8, with 13 bases in between. As DNA, the CDR3 is TGTGCCAGCCGCGTAGGGGGAGATGAGCAGTTCTTC. Its translation: CASRVGGDEQFF.